The source of this T cell receptor (beta chain) is a study of metastatic and nonmetastatic thyroid tumors. On the study more broadly: Both malignant and benign thyroid patients supplied peripheral blood and tumor or nodule tissue samples, across which the repertoires of these patients were then compared. Study results and limitations: In both blood and tumor samples, TCR beta diversity was reported significantly higher for malignant than benign nodules.

As originally analysed: Clinicopathological groups supplied CDR3 differences that were used to build a distant-metastasis classifier for papillary thyroid cancer. TCRdb re-called the PCR reads through MiXCR. For this entry, the V and J calls and clone size follow TCRdb and not the study's own pipeline. The sample has roughly 48,000 clones; approximately 17% are singletons. Treatment of any kind had been given to no patient before thyroid surgery. This clone was observed many times. The antigen is unknown. The CDR3 is made up of 14 amino acids. Looked up from germline, CDR1 is DFQATT and CDR2 is SNEGSKA (reference sequence). V dropped 1 base and J dropped 8; count of bases not matched to a gene: 7.

The source is a female donor with papillary thyroid cancer or a benign thyroid nodule (not recorded which). Some clones in this sample may be carry-over from other donors' samples. This sequence joins TRBV20-1 and TRBJ2-1; 8 bases fit TRBD2. The sequencing input was blood. CDR3: CSARVSGRLDEQFF. CDR3 bases: TGCAGTGCTAGAGTCAGCGGGAGACTGGATGAGCAGTTCTTC.